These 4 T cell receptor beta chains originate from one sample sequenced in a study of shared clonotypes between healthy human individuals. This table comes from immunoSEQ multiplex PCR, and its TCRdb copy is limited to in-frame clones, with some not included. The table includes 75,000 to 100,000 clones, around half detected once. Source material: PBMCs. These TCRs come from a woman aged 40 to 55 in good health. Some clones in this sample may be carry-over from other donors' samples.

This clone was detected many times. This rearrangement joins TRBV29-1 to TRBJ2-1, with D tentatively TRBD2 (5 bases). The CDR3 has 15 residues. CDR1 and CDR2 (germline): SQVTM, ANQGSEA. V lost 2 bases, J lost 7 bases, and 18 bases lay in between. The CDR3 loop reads CSVEPTTGSLNEQFF. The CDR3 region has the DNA TGCAGCGTTGAACCCACAACGGGATCCTTAAATGAGCAGTTCTTC.

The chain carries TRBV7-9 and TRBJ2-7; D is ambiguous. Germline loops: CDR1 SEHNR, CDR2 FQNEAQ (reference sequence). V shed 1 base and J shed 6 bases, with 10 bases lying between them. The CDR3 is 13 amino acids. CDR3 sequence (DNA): TGTGCCAGCAGCTTAGTAGCCAGTGGCGAGCAGTACTTC. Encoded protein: CASSLVASGEQYF.

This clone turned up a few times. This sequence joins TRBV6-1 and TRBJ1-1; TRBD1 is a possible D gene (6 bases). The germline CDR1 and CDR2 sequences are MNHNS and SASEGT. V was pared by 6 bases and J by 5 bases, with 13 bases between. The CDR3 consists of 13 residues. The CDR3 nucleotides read TGTGCCAGCAGGGTGGGGGGGCTGACTGAAGCTTTCTTT. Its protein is CASRVGGLTEAFF.

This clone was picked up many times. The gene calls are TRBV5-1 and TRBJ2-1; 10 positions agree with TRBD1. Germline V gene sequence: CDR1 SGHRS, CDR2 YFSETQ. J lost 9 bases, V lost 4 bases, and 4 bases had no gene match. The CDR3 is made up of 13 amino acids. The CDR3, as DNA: TGCGCCAGCAGCCTGACAGGGGGCAGTGAGCAGTTCTTC. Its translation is CASSLTGGSEQFF.